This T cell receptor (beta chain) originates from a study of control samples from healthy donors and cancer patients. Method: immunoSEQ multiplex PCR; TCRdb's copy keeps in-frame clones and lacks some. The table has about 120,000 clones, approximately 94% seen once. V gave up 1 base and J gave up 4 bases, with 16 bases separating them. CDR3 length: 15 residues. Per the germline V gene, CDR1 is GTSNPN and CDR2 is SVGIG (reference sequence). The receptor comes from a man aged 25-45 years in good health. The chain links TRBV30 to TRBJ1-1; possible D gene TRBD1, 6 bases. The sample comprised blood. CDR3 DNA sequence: TGTGCCTGGAGTGCGACAGGCCCGTGGGGCACTGAAGCTTTCTTT. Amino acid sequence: CAWSATGPWGTEAFF.